The rows below give T cell receptor beta chains drawn from one sample of a study of T cell responses to AZD1222 COVID-19 vaccine. Repertoires were generated with immunoSEQ multiplex PCR, while TCRdb's copy carries only in-frame clones and drops some. The sample has roughly 100,000 clones, approximately 87% seen once. The specimen comprised peripheral blood, sampled on day 0 of AZD1222 vaccination. Receptor source: an adult in good health. CDR3s include the opening cysteine and the closing phenylalanine or tryptophan. D genes are given only for firm matches. The size field is filled for only some rows; it gives once, few, many or a size class.

V gene	J gene	clone size	D gene	CDR3 DNA	CDR3 protein
TRBV7-7	TRBJ2-5	.	.	TGTGCTAGCAGCTTAGCAGGTGCGGAGACCCAGTACTTC	CASSLAGAETQYF
TRBV4-3	TRBJ2-3	.	.	TGCGCCAGCAGCCAAGCTCACTCGGGAAATCCCACAGATACGCAGTATTTT	CASSQAHSGNPTDTQYF
TRBV12-3/TRBV12-4	TRBJ1-1	medium-sized	.	TGTGCCAGCAGTTTAGCGATTAATGAAGCTTTCTTT	CASSLAINEAFF
TRBV11-2	TRBJ2-1	.	.	TGTGCCAGCAGCTTAGACGGGACGCCTTACAATGAGCAGTTCTTC	CASSLDGTPYNEQFF
TRBV12-5	TRBJ2-1	.	.	TGTGCTAGTGGACCGGGGGGCGCAGCCTACAATGAGCAGTTCTTC	CASGPGGAAYNEQFF
TRBV27	TRBJ1-5	.	.	TGTGCCAGCAGTTTCATCTATTACAGGTCCCAGCATTTT	CASSFIYYRSQHF
TRBV11-2	TRBJ2-6	.	TRBD1	TGTGCCAGCAGCATGAACAGGGGGCCTGGGGCCAACGTCCTGACTTTC	CASSMNRGPGANVLTF
TRBV25-1	TRBJ1-2	.	.	TGTGCCAGCAGTGACTCTGGAGGACAGCGACGAGGGTATGGCTACACCTTC	CASSDSGGQRRGYGYTF
TRBV7-2	TRBJ2-5	.	.	TGTGCCAGCAGCAAAAGCGGTCAAGAGACCCAGTACTTC	CASSKSGQETQYF
TRBV13	TRBJ2-7	.	.	TGTGCCAGCAGCTTCACCCGGGGCCGAGGGGAGCAGTACTTC	CASSFTRGRGEQYF
TRBV11-3	TRBJ2-7	.	.	TGTGCCAGCAGCCTCGCCCACGACGAGCAGTACTTC	CASSLAHDEQYF
TRBV2	TRBJ2-1	.	TRBD2	TGTGCCAGCATGCGTCTAGCGGGAAACAATGAGCAGTTCTTC	CASMRLAGNNEQFF
TRBV4-3	TRBJ2-7	few	.	TGCGCCAGCAGCCTCCTCGGACGTTACGAGCAGTACTTC	CASSLLGRYEQYF
TRBV15	TRBJ2-7	.	.	TGTGCCACCAGCAGAGACAAGTCCTACGAGCAGTACTTC	CATSRDKSYEQYF
TRBV19	TRBJ2-7	.	TRBD1	TGTGCCAGTAGGGGGACAGCTTCCTACGAGCAGTACTTC	CASRGTASYEQYF
TRBV14	TRBJ2-5	.	.	TGTGCCAGCAGCCAAACCGCGGGGGACAACCAAGAGACCCAGTACTTC	CASSQTAGDNQETQYF
TRBV5-1	TRBJ2-7	.	TRBD2	TGCGCCAGCAGCTTGGCGCCTGCTAGCGGGGTGGCCTACGAGCAGTACTTC	CASSLAPASGVAYEQYF
TRBV10-1	TRBJ2-3	.	.	TGCGCCAGCAGTGAGTCCAATTCTTGGGCGCAGTATTTT	CASSESNSWAQYF
TRBV11-3	TRBJ1-3	once	.	TGTGCCAGCAGCTTAGGCGGATGGGGGGCTCCCATCTCTGGAAACACCATATATTTT	CASSLGGWGAPISGNTIYF
TRBV27	TRBJ2-2	.	.	TGTGCCAGCGGGACGAACACCGGGGAGCTGTTTTTT	CASGTNTGELFF
TRBV20-1	TRBJ2-5	.	.	TGCAGTGGGTATTTGGGAGAGACCCAGTACTTC	CSGYLGETQYF
TRBV19	TRBJ2-2	.	.	TGTGCCAGTAGTAAGGGGCAGATGGACAGCCGGACGTCGAACACCGGGGAGCTGTTTTTT	CASSKGQMDSRTSNTGELFF
TRBV6-4	TRBJ2-3	once	TRBD2	TGTGCCAGCAGTGACTCCAGCGGGAGAGGGTCAGTTACGCAGTATTTT	CASSDSSGRGSVTQYF
TRBV29-1	TRBJ2-1	.	TRBD2	TGCAGCGGAGAGGGGCTAGCGGAATACAATGAGCAGTTCTTC	CSGEGLAEYNEQFF
TRBV10-3	TRBJ2-1	.	.	TGTGCCATCAGGGCCCAGGTCGGTTCCTACAATGAGCAGTTCTTC	CAIRAQVGSYNEQFF